This TCR beta chain derives from a study of T cell responses to AZD1222 COVID-19 vaccine. Study overall: Whether given at about 4 or about 12 weeks, second doses were pooled. Points from the study as a whole: Within unmutated variant regions lay the reported targets of nearly half of spike-specific TCRs.

Sequenced by immunoSEQ multiplex PCR; TCRdb stores in-frame clones only, minus some. The sample has about 150,000 clones; 90% are singletons. Comments on this clone: The antigen remains undetermined.

Per the germline V gene, CDR1 is SGHTA and CDR2 is FQGTGA. The V and J ends lost 5 bases and 3 bases respectively, with 24 bases between them. The CDR3 has 18 amino acids. The receptor was isolated from an adult in good health. This sample comprised peripheral blood, obtained on day 0 of AZD1222 vaccination. The chain recombines TRBV7-3 with TRBJ2-3; D may be TRBD1 (5 bases). The CDR3 loop reads CASSPGLVPGYPTDTQYF. The CDR3 DNA follows: TGTGCCAGCAGCCCAGGTCTCGTGCCAGGGTATCCTACAGATACGCAGTATTTT.